The 2 T cell receptor beta chains below were found in one sample sequenced in a study of T cell responses to AZD1222 COVID-19 vaccine. Generated by immunoSEQ multiplex PCR, the TCRdb table keeps only in-frame clones and is missing some. Of roughly 160,000 clones in the sample, around 90% are singletons; the top ten hold 1.5% to 2%. The material sequenced was peripheral blood, taken on day 0 of AZD1222 vaccination. Every receptor here comes from an adult in good health.

The chain recombines TRBV7-8 with TRBJ2-1; 12 bases are a match to TRBD2. The V and J ends lost 7 bases and 3 bases, in that order; junction bases with no gene match: 7. Germline-derived CDR1 and CDR2 are SGHVS and FQNEAQ. The CDR3 has 16 amino acids. The CDR3 loop is CASNPGLAGLYNEQFF. CDR3 nucleotides: TGTGCCAGCAACCCCGGACTAGCGGGACTCTACAATGAGCAGTTCTTC.

This clone has only one observation. This chain joins TRBV28 and TRBJ1-2; TRBD1 might be the D (5 bases). With 4 bases removed from V and 1 base from J, the gap between germline ends came to 10 bases. This CDR3 has 14 amino acids. In germline, CDR1 is MDHEN, CDR2 SYDVKM. The CDR3, as DNA: TGTGCCAGCAGTTCAGGGAACATTAACTATGGCTACACCTTC. Encoded protein: CASSSGNINYGYTF.